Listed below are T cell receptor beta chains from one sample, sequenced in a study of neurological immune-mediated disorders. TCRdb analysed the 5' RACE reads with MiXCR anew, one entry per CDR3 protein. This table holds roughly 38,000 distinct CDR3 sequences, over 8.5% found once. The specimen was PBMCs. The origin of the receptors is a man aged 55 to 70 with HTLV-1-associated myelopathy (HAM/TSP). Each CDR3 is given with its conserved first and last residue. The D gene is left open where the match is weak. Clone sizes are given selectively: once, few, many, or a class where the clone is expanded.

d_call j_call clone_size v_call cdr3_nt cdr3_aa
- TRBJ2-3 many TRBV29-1 TGCAGCGTTGATGGGGACTCACGCCCAGATACGCAGTATTTT CSVDGDSRPDTQYF
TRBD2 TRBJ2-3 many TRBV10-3 TGTGCCATCAGTTTCGGACTAGCGGCAGGAGCAGATACGCAGTATTTT CAISFGLAAGADTQYF
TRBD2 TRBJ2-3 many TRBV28 TGTGCCAGCAGTTTGATTGGTAGCGGGAGGGTCACAGATACGCAGTATTTT CASSLIGSGRVTDTQYF
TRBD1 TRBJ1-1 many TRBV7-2 TGTGCCAGCAGCTTGGGGGACAGTAACACTGAAGCTTTCTTT CASSLGDSNTEAFF
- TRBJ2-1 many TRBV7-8 TGTGCCAGCCGCTGGGCGGGGGCCGCCTCCTACAATGAGCAGTTCTTC CASRWAGAASYNEQFF
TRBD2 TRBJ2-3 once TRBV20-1 TGCAGTGCTAGAGATCCCGGGAGGCGGCAGTATTTT CSARDPGRRQYF
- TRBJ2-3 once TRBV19 TGTGCCAGTAGTCTGCCGGGACGATCTACGCAGTATTTT CASSLPGRSTQYF
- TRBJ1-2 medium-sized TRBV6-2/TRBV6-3 TGTGCCAGCAGCCCTATTACAGGGATCCGGAGAAACTATGGCTACACCTTC CASSPITGIRRNYGYTF
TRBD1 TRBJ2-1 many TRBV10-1 TGCGCCAGCAGCCGGACAGGGGGTTACAATGAGCAGTTCTTC CASSRTGGYNEQFF
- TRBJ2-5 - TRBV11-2 TGTGCCAGCAGCTTAGATGGGCACCCCCAGTACTTC CASSLDGHPQYF
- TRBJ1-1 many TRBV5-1 TGCGCCAGCAGCTTGACAGGACCCGAAGCTTTCTTT CASSLTGPEAFF
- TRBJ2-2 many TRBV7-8 TGTGCCAGCAGCCGCACAGGGCCCATTGGCGTCGGGGAGCTGTTTTTT CASSRTGPIGVGELFF
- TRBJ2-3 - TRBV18 TGTGCCAGCTCACCAACAGCAGGAGATACGCAGTATTTT CASSPTAGDTQYF
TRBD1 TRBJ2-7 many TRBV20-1 TGCAGTGCTACTAAACTTGGACAGGGCTCCTACGAGCAGTACTTC CSATKLGQGSYEQYF
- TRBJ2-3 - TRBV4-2 - CASSFYICSGRGEGPNTQYF
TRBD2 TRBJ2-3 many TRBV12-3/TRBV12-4 TGTGCCAGCAGTTTATGGTTAGCGGGAAGGGGAGATACGCAGTATTTT CASSLWLAGRGDTQYF
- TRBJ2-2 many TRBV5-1 TGCGCCAGCAGCTTGGATGCAGCCAACACCGGGGAGCTGTTTTTT CASSLDAANTGELFF
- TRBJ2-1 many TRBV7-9 TGTGCCAGCAGCCTAAAGGGCAGGGCCGGCAATGAGCAGTTCTTC CASSLKGRAGNEQFF
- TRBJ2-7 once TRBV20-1 TGCAGTGCTAGAGAGGTACTAGCCTACGAGCATTACTTC CSAREVLAYEHYF
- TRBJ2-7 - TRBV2 TGTGCCAGTAGGATCCATGGCTCTGAGCAGTACTTC CASRIHGSEQYF
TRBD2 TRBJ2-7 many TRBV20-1 TGCAGTGCTAGAGATCTTCAGCGGGAGGCCTACGAGCAGTACTTC CSARDLQREAYEQYF
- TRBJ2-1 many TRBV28 TGTGCCAGCAGGAGGTTGAATAGCGGATATTACAATGAGCAGTTCTTC CASRRLNSGYYNEQFF
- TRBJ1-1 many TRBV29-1 TGCAGCGTGGCTCGTCTCGGGACACCGAACACTGAAGCTTTCTTT CSVARLGTPNTEAFF
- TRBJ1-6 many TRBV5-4 TGTGCCAGCAGTCGCTATAATTCACCCCTCCACTTT CASSRYNSPLHF
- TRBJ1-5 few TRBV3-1 TGTGCCAGCAGCCCGGACCTCAATCAGCCCCAGCATTTT CASSPDLNQPQHF
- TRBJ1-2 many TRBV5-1 TGCGCCAGCAGCCCAGTAGCGGGGGGTCGCGGCTACACCTTC CASSPVAGGRGYTF
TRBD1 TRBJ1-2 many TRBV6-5 TGTGCCAGCAGTCTGGACAGGGGAATAGGGCGCTACACCTTC CASSLDRGIGRYTF
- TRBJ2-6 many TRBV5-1 TGCGCCAGCAGCTTGGCGGATTCCGGGGCCAACGTCCTGACTTTC CASSLADSGANVLTF
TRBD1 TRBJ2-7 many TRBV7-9 TGTGCCAGCAGCTTAACGACAGGGGGCGAAATGCCGAACTACGAGCAGTACTTC CASSLTTGGEMPNYEQYF
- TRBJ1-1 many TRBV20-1 TGCAGTGCCACTGAAGCTTTCTTT CSATEAFF
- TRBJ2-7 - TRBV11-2 TGTGCCAGCAGCTTAGATCGTGGAATCTTCTACGAGCAGTACTTC CASSLDRGIFYEQYF
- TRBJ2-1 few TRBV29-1 TGCAGCGTTGATGGGGAGGGGGTTTATGAGCAGTTCTTC CSVDGEGVYEQFF
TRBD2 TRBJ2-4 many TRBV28 TGTGCCAGCAGTTTCCGGGTTGGACTAGCGGCTAACTACAAAAACATTCAGTACTTC CASSFRVGLAANYKNIQYF
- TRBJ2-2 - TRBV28 TGTGCCAGCAGATGGCCAACCGGGGTGCTGTTTTTT CASRWPTGVLFF
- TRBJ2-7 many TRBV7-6 TGTGCCAGCAGCTTAGGGGGGGGCCCAGGTATCCTAACTTCCTACGAGCAGTACTTC CASSLGGGPGILTSYEQYF
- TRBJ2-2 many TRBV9 TGTGCCAGCAGCGTAGAGGTGGCGGAGAACACCGGGGAGCTGTTTTTT CASSVEVAENTGELFF
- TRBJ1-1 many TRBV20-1 TGCAGTGCTAGTCGTGGACACCTGAACACTGAAGCTTTCTTT CSASRGHLNTEAFF
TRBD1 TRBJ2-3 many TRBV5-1 TGCGCCAGCAGCCTTGACAGGGTGACAGATACGCAGTATTTT CASSLDRVTDTQYF
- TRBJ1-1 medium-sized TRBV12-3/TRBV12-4 TGTGCCAGCAGTTTTTCGGGGGTCACTGAAGCTTTCTTT CASSFSGVTEAFF
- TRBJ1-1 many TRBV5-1 TGCGCCAGCAGCTTGGGGGATCGGACGAACACTGAAGCTTTCTTT CASSLGDRTNTEAFF
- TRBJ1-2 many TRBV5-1 TGCGCCAGCAGCCCCAGGGTTGGGGGACTAAACTATGGCTACACCTTC CASSPRVGGLNYGYTF
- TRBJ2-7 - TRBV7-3 TGTGCCAGCAGCTTAACGGGCAGCCACGAGCAGTACTTC CASSLTGSHEQYF
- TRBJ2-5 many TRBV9 TGTGCCAGCACCGCGGGTCCCGGGGAGACCCAGTACTTC CASTAGPGETQYF
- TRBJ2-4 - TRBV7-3 TGTGCAAACAGCCCAGGGGGGTTTACCAAAAACATTCAGTACTTC CANSPGGFTKNIQYF
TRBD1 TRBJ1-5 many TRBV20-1 TGCAGTGTTACAGGGGTTTCGGGGCAGCCCCAGCATTTT CSVTGVSGQPQHF
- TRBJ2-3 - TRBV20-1 TGCAGTGCCAGTAAGTGCAGCCTGGGCGATACGCAGTATTTT CSASKCSLGDTQYF
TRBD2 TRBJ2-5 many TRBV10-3 TGTGCCATCAGTGAGAGCGCCCTAGGCGGGGGGGCTGAACGGGAGACCCAGTACTTC CAISESALGGGAERETQYF
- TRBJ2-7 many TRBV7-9 TGTGCCTCCACCCGACTAGAGGTGGGCGAGCAGTACTTC CASTRLEVGEQYF
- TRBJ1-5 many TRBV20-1 TGCAGTGCTAGAGATATGTTCAGGGGCATAGATCAGCCCCAGCATTTT CSARDMFRGIDQPQHF
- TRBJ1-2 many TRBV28 TGTGCCAGCAGGGGACATTCTTATGGCTACACCTTC CASRGHSYGYTF
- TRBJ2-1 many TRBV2 TGTGCCAGCAGCTTTGGTGGGGAGCAGTTCTTC CASSFGGEQFF
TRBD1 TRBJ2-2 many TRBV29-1 TGCAGCTTTCACCGGGACAGGGGTGCCGGGGAGCTGTTTTTT CSFHRDRGAGELFF
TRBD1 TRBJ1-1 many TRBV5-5 TGTGCCAGCAGCTTGGGGCACAGGGGGGGCACTGAAGCTTTCTTT CASSLGHRGGTEAFF
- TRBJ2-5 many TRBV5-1 TGCGCCAGCAGCCCGGGACGGGTGGAGACCCAGTACTTC CASSPGRVETQYF
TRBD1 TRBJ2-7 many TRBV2 TGTGCCAGCGGGACAGGGGGTTACGAGCAGTACTTC CASGTGGYEQYF